The present entry profiles one T cell receptor (beta chain) with its context. The antigen remains undetermined. This sample was taken from a study of CD8+CD57+ T cells in acquired aplastic anemia. Study conclusions and caveats: The CD8+ Simpson's diversity of patients and controls was not significantly different. Between patients and controls, roughly 29 CD8+ CDR3 sequences were found in common.

Using genomic DNA as the template, TCR beta VDJ and CDR3 profiling was carried out. TCRdb redid the calling of the reads with MiXCR, one entry per CDR3 protein. The sample contains about 180,000 distinct CDR3 sequences, around 50% of which appear only once. Patients included in sequencing had previously demonstrated CD8+CD57+ cell expansion by flow cytometry. Among the patients, all had severe acquired aplastic anemia. V was clipped by 6 bases and J by 5 bases, with 19 bases between them. Germline CDR1 is MGHDK and CDR2 is SYGVNS. This CDR3 region has 15 residues. The sequencing input was sorted CD4+, CD8+, or CD8+CD57+ T cells (not recorded which) from PBMCs. The TCR sequence derives from a human donor with aplastic anemia. The rearrangement joins TRBV25-1 to TRBJ2-5, with a possible D match to TRBD2 (7 bases). CDR3: CASSRIGEGDETQYF. The CDR3 DNA reads TGTGCCAGCAGCAGAATCGGGGAGGGGGATGAGACCCAGTACTTC. Filled out from reference TRBV25-1 and TRBJ2-5, the complete variable domain reads EADIYQTPRYLVIGTGKKITLECSQTMGHDKMYWYQQDPGMELHLIHYSYGVNSTEKGDLSSESTVSRIRTEHFPLTLESARPSHTSQYLCASSRIGEGDETQYFGPGTRLLVL.